This TCR beta chain is from a study of blood T cell repertoires in COVID-19. On the study more broadly: Sites in the United States, Italy and Spain provided acute and convalescent COVID-19 samples.

Participant age was roughly 18 to 89 years, and participants resided in around 24 US areas. In the study's own analysis: Researchers report that nucleated cell counts were estimated from reference gene primer amplification. Profiling relied on immunoSEQ multiplex PCR, and the TCRdb table lists in-frame clones only, not all of them. V, J and clone size derive from that table, while D and trimming were established from the DNA sequence. Of 250,000 to 300,000 clones detected, roughly 90% appear once; the ten largest clones hold roughly 2.9%. CDR1 SEHNR and CDR2 FQNEAQ come from the germline V gene (reference sequence). V lost 6 bases and J 3 bases, leaving 11 bases between the germline ends. The CDR3 has 14 residues.

Sequences were obtained from PBMCs or T cells enriched from blood (not recorded which). The gene calls are TRBV7-9 and TRBJ2-2; D perhaps matches TRBD1 (5 bases). The receptor was isolated from a woman aged 45-59 years who had been exposed to COVID-19. The CDR3 is CASRPQGDTGELFF. The DNA of the CDR3 is TGTGCCAGCAGACCTCAGGGTGACACCGGGGAGCTGTTTTTT. Variable domain in full (rest from reference TRBV7-9 and TRBJ2-2): DTGVSQNPRHKITKRGQNVTFRCDPISEHNRLYWYRQTLGQGPEFLTYFQNEAQLEKSRLLSDRFSAERPKGSFSTLEIQRTEQGDSAMYLCASRPQGDTGELFFGEGSRLTVL.